Listed below are T cell receptor beta chains from one sample, sequenced in a study of beta chain features in type 1 diabetes. Repertoires were generated with immunoSEQ multiplex PCR, while TCRdb's copy carries only in-frame clones and drops some. The profile shows hundreds of thousands of clones, about 16% of them singletons. The sample was naive CD4+ T cells from blood. All receptors come from a man aged 18 to 30 in good health. The CDR3 runs from the conserved cysteine through the conserved F or W. The D gene is left open where the match is weak. A row's size may be missing; if present it is once, few, many or a size class.

v_gene	j_gene	abundance	len	d_gene	CDR3aa	CDR3nt
TRBV7-3	TRBJ1-2	-	15	TRBD1	CASSRRTGHLDGYTF	TGTGCCAGCAGCCGTCGGACAGGGCATTTAGATGGCTACACCTTC
TRBV9	TRBJ2-1	-	16	TRBD2	CASSVGPGGSYNEQFF	TGTGCCAGCAGCGTAGGTCCGGGGGGCTCCTACAATGAGCAGTTCTTC
TRBV7-2	TRBJ1-2	few	16	-	CASSLVGGAINYGYTF	TGTGCCAGCAGCTTAGTCGGAGGGGCGATTAACTATGGCTACACCTTC
TRBV7-8	TRBJ2-5	few	13	-	CASSLPLGETQYF	TGTGCCAGCAGCTTACCACTTGGCGAGACCCAGTACTTC
TRBV5-7	TRBJ2-5	-	17	-	CASSWGIPGRHQETQYF	TGTGCCAGCAGTTGGGGCATTCCCGGGAGACACCAAGAGACCCAGTACTTC
TRBV6-1	TRBJ2-6	-	15	-	CASSEQGSGANVLTF	TGTGCCAGCAGTGAGCAAGGATCTGGGGCCAACGTCCTGACTTTC
TRBV14	TRBJ2-3	few	12	-	CASSQAGATQYF	TGTGCCAGCAGCCAAGCCGGGGCTACGCAGTATTTT
TRBV4-3	TRBJ1-2	few	15	-	CASSQDAGRALGYTF	TGCGCCAGCAGCCAAGATGCAGGCAGGGCGTTGGGCTACACCTTC
TRBV29-1	TRBJ2-5	few	12	TRBD1	CSALTGAETQYF	TGCAGCGCATTAACAGGGGCCGAGACCCAGTACTTC
TRBV5-1	TRBJ2-7	-	16	-	CASSLAFGQSSYEQYF	TGCGCCAGCAGCTTGGCTTTTGGACAGAGCTCCTACGAGCAGTACTTC
TRBV5-4	TRBJ2-6	-	17	-	CASSFFSRGSGANVLTF	TGTGCCAGCAGCTTCTTCTCTAGGGGCTCTGGGGCCAACGTCCTGACTTTC
TRBV4-3	TRBJ2-3	-	20	-	CASSQEVSGRTAADTDTQYF	TGCGCCAGCAGCCAAGAAGTAAGTGGGAGAACGGCCGCGGACACAGATACGCAGTATTTT
TRBV11-2	TRBJ1-1	-	14	-	CASTLVTQNTEAFF	TGTGCCAGCACCCTGGTGACCCAGAACACTGAAGCTTTCTTT
TRBV4-1	TRBJ1-2	-	13	TRBD1	CASSQGQGNGHTF	TGCGCCAGCAGCCAAGGACAGGGGAATGGCCACACCTTC
TRBV10-3	TRBJ1-4	few	18	-	CAISDAGGWGATNEKLFF	TGTGCCATCAGTGATGCCGGGGGTTGGGGCGCAACTAATGAAAAACTGTTTTTT
TRBV7-2	TRBJ1-2	few	13	-	CASSPDRNYGYTF	TGTGCCAGCAGCCCTGACAGGAACTATGGCTACACCTTC